Listed below are T cell receptor beta chains from one sample, sequenced in a study of blood T cell repertoires in COVID-19. The protocol was immunoSEQ multiplex PCR, while the TCRdb copy is restricted to in-frame clones and leaves out a portion. Among tens of thousands of clones, around 67% were seen once, and the ten largest hold roughly 4%. The source material was peripheral blood. The receptors come from a man between 65 and 80 years old with COVID-19, enrolled during active disease. Each CDR3 is given with its conserved first and last residue.

v_call: TRBV2; cdr3_length: 14; cdr3_aa: CASTGDGGNSEAFF
v_call: TRBV3-1/TRBV3-2; cdr3_length: 14; cdr3_aa: CASSQPRGSRALFF
v_call: TRBV24-1; cdr3_length: 12; cdr3_aa: CATCRGKNEQYF
v_call: TRBV19; cdr3_length: 16; cdr3_aa: CASRWTSGTSYNEQFF
v_call: TRBV19; cdr3_length: 12; cdr3_aa: CASSKGDYGYTF
v_call: TRBV21-1; cdr3_length: 15; cdr3_aa: CASSKERTSGLFKFF
v_call: TRBV6-5; cdr3_length: 15; cdr3_aa: CASSTTPTYNSPLHF
v_call: TRBV7-2; cdr3_length: 14; cdr3_aa: CASSSSGAPGEQYF
v_call: TRBV7-8; cdr3_length: 14; cdr3_aa: CASSLGQGTSPLHF
v_call: TRBV21-1; cdr3_length: 17; cdr3_aa: CASSKEWTGSKRDIQYF
v_call: TRBV5-6; cdr3_length: 15; cdr3_aa: CASSLAGQVNYGYTF
v_call: TRBV5-5; cdr3_length: 16; cdr3_aa: CASSLFQGAQGQPQHF
v_call: TRBV24-1; cdr3_length: 13; cdr3_aa: CATSGMAQETQYF
v_call: TRBV11-3; cdr3_length: 13; cdr3_aa: CASSLSMNTEAFF
v_call: TRBV19; cdr3_length: 11; cdr3_aa: CATRQGYEQYF
v_call: TRBV6-1; cdr3_length: 15; cdr3_aa: CASSEAVGPGSPLHF
v_call: TRBV19; cdr3_length: 14; cdr3_aa: CASSISDRTAGAFF
v_call: TRBV5-5; cdr3_length: 13; cdr3_aa: CASSFTGREGYTF
v_call: TRBV6-5; cdr3_length: 14; cdr3_aa: CASSRTGGMGEQYF
v_call: TRBV5-4; cdr3_length: 14; cdr3_aa: CASSLDRGFGGYTF